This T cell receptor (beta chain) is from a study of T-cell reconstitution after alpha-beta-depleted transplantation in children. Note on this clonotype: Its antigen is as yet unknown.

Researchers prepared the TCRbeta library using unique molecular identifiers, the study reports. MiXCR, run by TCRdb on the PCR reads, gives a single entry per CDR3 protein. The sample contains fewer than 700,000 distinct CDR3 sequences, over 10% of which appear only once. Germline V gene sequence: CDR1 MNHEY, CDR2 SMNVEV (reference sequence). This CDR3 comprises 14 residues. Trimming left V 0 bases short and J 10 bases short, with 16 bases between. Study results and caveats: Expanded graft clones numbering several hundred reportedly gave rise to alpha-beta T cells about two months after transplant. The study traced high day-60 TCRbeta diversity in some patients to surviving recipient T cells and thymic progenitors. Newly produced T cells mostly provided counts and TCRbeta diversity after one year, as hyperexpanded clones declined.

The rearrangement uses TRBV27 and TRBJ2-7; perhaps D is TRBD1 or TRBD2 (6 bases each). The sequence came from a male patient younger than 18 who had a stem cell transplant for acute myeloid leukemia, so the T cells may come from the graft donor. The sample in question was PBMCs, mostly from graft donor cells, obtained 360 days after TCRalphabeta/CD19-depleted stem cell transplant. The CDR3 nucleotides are TGTGCCAGCAGTTTATCGGGTGGGGGGCCGGGACAGTACTTC. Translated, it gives CASSLSGGGPGQYF.